The 3 T cell receptor beta chains reported below all come from one sample, sequenced in a study of vaccination effects on CD4 cells after COVID-19. Generated by immunoSEQ multiplex PCR, the TCRdb table keeps only in-frame clones and is missing some. The sample yields 55,000 to 90,000 clones, 73% seen once. The antigens of these receptors remain unknown. ViraFEST expansion of antigen-specific CD4+ T cells with viral peptide pools preceded sequencing. Culturing for ten to eleven days preceded CD4+ T cell isolation. PCR confirmed that the person was infected with SARS-CoV-2 between March and December 2020. The sequences come from CD4+ T cells from PBMCs cultured with HIV peptides, collected before COVID-19 vaccination. Subset denoted: HIV-1 Nef peptide pool negative control/reference culture. These receptors were collected from a human donor who had a prior SARS-CoV-2 infection.

The V gene is TRBV9, the J gene TRBJ1-2; D not resolved. From germline, CDR1 is SGDLS and CDR2 YYNGEE. The CDR3 covers 13 residues. V shed 6 bases and J shed 3 bases, with 12 bases lying between them. The CDR3 loop reads CASTPIADYGYTF. The CDR3 nucleotides are TGTGCCAGCACGCCGATCGCCGACTATGGCTACACCTTC.

J is TRBJ2-5 and V is TRBV5-1; 9 nucleotides align to TRBD1. This CDR3 spans 16 amino acids. CDR1 is SGHRS, CDR2 YFSETQ, per germline. Unmatched junction bases numbered 3, after V lost 0 bases and J lost 0 bases. CDR3 in DNA: TGCGCCAGCAGCTTGGGGGGGACAGGGTACCAAGAGACCCAGTACTTC. Translation: CASSLGGTGYQETQYF.

The chain employs TRBV18 and TRBJ2-1, with a tentative D call TRBD1 (5 bases). Germline CDR1 is KGHSH and CDR2 is LQKENI. The CDR3 is 16 residues long. Trimming removed 0 bases at V and 4 bases at J, with 13 bases between. CDR3 residues: CASSPPGARVYNEQFF. The DNA for the CDR3 is TGTGCCAGCTCACCACCTGGGGCTAGAGTATACAATGAGCAGTTCTTC.